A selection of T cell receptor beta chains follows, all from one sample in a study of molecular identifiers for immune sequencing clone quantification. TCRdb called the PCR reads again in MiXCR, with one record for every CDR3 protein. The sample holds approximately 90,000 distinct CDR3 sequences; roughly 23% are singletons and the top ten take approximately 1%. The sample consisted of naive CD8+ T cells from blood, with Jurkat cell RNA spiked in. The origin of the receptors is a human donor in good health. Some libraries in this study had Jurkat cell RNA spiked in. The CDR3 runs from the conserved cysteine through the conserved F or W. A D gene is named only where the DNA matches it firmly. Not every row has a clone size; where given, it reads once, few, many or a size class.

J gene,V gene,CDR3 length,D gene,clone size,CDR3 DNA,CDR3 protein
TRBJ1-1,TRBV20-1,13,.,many,TGCAGTGCTAGGGATACACCGAACACTGAAGCTTTCTTT,CSARDTPNTEAFF
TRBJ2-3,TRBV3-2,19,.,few,TGTGCCAGCAGCCAAGATGAGTCGGCTAGCGGGAGGTGGGGAGATACGCAGTATTTT,CASSQDESASGRWGDTQYF
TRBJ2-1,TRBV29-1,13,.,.,TGCAGCGTTGTCAGGGTGACTCACAATGAGCAGTTCTTC,CSVVRVTHNEQFF
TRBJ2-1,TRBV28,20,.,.,TGTGCCAGCAGTCCGGTTCCGGGGATCCACCCTCAGCCAGGATACAATGAGCAGTTCTTC,CASSPVPGIHPQPGYNEQFF
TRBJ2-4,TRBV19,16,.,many,TGTGCCAGTAGTATAGGCGGAGGGCTAGCCAAAAACATTCAGTACTTC,CASSIGGGLAKNIQYF
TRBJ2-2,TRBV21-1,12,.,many,TGTGCCAGCATAGGGCTCACCGGGGAGCTGTTTTTT,CASIGLTGELFF
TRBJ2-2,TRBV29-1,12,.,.,TGCAGCGTTGAGGGGGGCACCGGGGAGCTGTTTTTT,CSVEGGTGELFF
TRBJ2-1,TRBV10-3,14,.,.,TGTGCCACGAACCTCGGACTGAGATCTAATGAGCAGTTCTTC,CATNLGLRSNEQFF
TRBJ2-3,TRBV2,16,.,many,TGTGCCAGCAGTGAAGCCCTTGCGGCTAGCACAGATACGCAGTATTTT,CASSEALAASTDTQYF
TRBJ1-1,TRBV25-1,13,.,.,TGTGCCAGCAGTGTGGGGCAGGGGACTGAAGCTTTCTTT,CASSVGQGTEAFF
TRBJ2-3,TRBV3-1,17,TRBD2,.,TGTGCCAGCAGCCAAGCAACTAGCGGGAGGGTAGAAGATACGCAGTATTTT,CASSQATSGRVEDTQYF
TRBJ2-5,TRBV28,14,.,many,TGTGCCAGCAGTTTAATAGGGTCAAAAGAGACCCAGTACTTC,CASSLIGSKETQYF
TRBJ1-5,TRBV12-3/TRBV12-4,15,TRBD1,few,TGTGCCAGCAGCGGGACAGCGTATAGCAATCAGCCCCAGCATTTT,CASSGTAYSNQPQHF
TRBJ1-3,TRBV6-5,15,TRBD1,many,TGTGCCAGCAGTGCACAGGGGAACTCTGGAAACACCATATATTTT,CASSAQGNSGNTIYF
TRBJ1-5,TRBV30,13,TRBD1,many,TGTGCCTGGGGGACAGGGGTAGGCCAGCCCCAGCATTTT,CAWGTGVGQPQHF
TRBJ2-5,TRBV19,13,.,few,TGTGCCAGTAGTATCCACAGCCAAGAGACCCAGTACTTC,CASSIHSQETQYF
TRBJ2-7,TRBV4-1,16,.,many,TGCGCCAGCAGCCAAGTGCTGTCCAGGGTCACCTACGAGCAGTACTTC,CASSQVLSRVTYEQYF
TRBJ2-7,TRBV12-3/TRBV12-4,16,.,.,TGTGCCAGCAGCCGCGGGGCAGGCCTGTTGTCCTACGAGCAGTACTTC,CASSRGAGLLSYEQYF
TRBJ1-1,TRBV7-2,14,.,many,TGTGCCAGCAGTTTTATGGGGTTAGACACTGAAGCTTTCTTT,CASSFMGLDTEAFF
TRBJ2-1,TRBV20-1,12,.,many,TGCAGTGCTAGCGGGTCTTACAATGAGCAGTTCTTC,CSASGSYNEQFF
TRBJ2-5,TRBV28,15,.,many,TGTGCCAGCAGTTTGGTCGGGAGTCTAAAAGAGACCCAGTACTTC,CASSLVGSLKETQYF
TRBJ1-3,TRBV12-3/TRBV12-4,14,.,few,TGTGCCAGCAGTTTGGGCAGCTCTGGAAACACCATATATTTT,CASSLGSSGNTIYF
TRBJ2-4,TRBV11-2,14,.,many,TGTGCCAGCAGCTTAGGCGTAGGGTTTGACATTCAGTACTTC,CASSLGVGFDIQYF
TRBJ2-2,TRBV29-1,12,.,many,TGCAGCGTGGCGCTAGGGGCCGGGGAGCTGTTTTTT,CSVALGAGELFF
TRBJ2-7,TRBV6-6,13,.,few,TGTGCCAGCACCACGGGGTGGCCTTACGAGCAGTACTTC,CASTTGWPYEQYF
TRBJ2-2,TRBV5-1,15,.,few,TGCGCCAGCAGCTTGGGGGACTCGAGCACCGGGGAGCTGTTTTTT,CASSLGDSSTGELFF
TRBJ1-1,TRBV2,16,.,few,TGTGCCAGCAGGGGGGCAGGGGCCAAACTGAACACTGAAGCTTTCTTT,CASRGAGAKLNTEAFF
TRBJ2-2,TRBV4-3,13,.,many,TGCGCCAGCAGCCAAGATAGGGCCGGGGAGCTGTTTTTT,CASSQDRAGELFF
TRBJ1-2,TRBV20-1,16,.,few,TGCAGTGCCTCACCCCCCCTAGAGGGATCTAACTATGGCTACACCTTC,CSASPPLEGSNYGYTF
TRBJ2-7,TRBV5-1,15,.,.,TGCGCCAGCAGCTTGGTGGGGGGGCAAGCGGAGGAGCAGTGCTTC,CASSLVGGQAEEQCF
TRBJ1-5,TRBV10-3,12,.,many,TGTGCCATCAGTGATCAGGGGATGCCCCAGCATTTT,CAISDQGMPQHF
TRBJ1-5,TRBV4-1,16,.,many,TGCGCCAGCAGCCAAGAACCAGGCCCTAGCAATCAGCCCCAGCATTTT,CASSQEPGPSNQPQHF
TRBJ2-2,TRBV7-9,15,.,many,TGTGCCAGCAGCTTTCGGGACCTATACACCGGGGAGCTGTTTTTT,CASSFRDLYTGELFF
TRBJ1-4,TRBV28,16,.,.,TGTGCCAGCAGTTTAGGCTTTGGCAGGGCAAATGAAAAACTGTTTTTT,CASSLGFGRANEKLFF
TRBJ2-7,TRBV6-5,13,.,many,TGTGCCAGCACGGACCACCTCTCCTACGAGCAGTACTTC,CASTDHLSYEQYF
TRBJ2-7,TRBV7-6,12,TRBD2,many,TGTGCCAGCAGCTTAGGCGGGGGGGAGCAGTACTTC,CASSLGGGEQYF
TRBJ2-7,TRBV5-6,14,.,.,TGTGCCAGCAGCTTGGCCGCGGGAACCTACGAGCGGTACTTC,CASSLAAGTYERYF
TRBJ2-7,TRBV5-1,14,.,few,TGCGCCAGCAGCTTGGTCGTGAACTCCTACGAGCAGTACTTC,CASSLVVNSYEQYF
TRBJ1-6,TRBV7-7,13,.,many,TGTGCCAGCAGCAAAGACAGTTATTCACCCCTCCACTTT,CASSKDSYSPLHF
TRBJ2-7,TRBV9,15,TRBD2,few,TGTGCCAGCAGCGCGGGACTAGCGGTGACCTACGAGCAGTACTTC,CASSAGLAVTYEQYF
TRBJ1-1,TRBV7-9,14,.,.,TGTGCCTGCAGCTTACTGGGACTAAACACTGAAGCTTTCTTT,CACSLLGLNTEAFF
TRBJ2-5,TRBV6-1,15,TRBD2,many,TGTGCCAGCAGTGAAGTACTAGCGGATCAAGAGACCCAGTACTTC,CASSEVLADQETQYF
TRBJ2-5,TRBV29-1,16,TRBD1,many,TGCAGCGTTGAGTTCCTGACAGGGCCCCCCGGTGAGACCCAGTACTTC,CSVEFLTGPPGETQYF
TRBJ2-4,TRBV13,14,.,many,TGTGCCAGCAGCTTAGGCCTAGCCAAAAACATTCAGTACTTC,CASSLGLAKNIQYF
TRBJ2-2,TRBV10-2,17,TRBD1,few,TGCGCCAGCAGTAAACAGGGGGCCCCGTTTTGGAGCGGGGAGCTGTTTTTT,CASSKQGAPFWSGELFF
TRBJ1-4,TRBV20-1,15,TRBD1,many,TGCAGTGCTAGTGACTGGGACAGGGGGCGCGAAAAACTGTTTTTT,CSASDWDRGREKLFF
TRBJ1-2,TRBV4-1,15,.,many,TGCGCCAGCAGCCAAGATAAGACAGCTAACTATGGCTACACCTTC,CASSQDKTANYGYTF
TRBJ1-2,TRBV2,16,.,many,TGTGCCAGCAGCCCCTGGGGGCAGGAAAGGGGGTATGGCTACACCTTC,CASSPWGQERGYGYTF